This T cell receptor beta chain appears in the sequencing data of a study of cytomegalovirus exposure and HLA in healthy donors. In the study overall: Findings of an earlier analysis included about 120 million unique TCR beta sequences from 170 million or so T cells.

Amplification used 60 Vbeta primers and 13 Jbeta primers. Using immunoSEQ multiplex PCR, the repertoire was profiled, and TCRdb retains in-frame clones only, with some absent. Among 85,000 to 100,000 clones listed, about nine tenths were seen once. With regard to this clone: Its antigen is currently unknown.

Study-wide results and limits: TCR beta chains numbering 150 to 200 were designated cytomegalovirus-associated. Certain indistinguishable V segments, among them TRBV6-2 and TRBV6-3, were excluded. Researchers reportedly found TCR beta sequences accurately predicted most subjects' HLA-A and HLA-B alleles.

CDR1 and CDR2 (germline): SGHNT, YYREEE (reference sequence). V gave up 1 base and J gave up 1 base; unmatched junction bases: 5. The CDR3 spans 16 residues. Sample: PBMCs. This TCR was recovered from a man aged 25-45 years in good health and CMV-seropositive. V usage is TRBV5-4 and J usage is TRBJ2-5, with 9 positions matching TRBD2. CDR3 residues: CASSLKVAGAQETQYF. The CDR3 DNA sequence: TGTGCCAGCAGCTTGAAGGTAGCGGGAGCCCAAGAGACCCAGTACTTC.